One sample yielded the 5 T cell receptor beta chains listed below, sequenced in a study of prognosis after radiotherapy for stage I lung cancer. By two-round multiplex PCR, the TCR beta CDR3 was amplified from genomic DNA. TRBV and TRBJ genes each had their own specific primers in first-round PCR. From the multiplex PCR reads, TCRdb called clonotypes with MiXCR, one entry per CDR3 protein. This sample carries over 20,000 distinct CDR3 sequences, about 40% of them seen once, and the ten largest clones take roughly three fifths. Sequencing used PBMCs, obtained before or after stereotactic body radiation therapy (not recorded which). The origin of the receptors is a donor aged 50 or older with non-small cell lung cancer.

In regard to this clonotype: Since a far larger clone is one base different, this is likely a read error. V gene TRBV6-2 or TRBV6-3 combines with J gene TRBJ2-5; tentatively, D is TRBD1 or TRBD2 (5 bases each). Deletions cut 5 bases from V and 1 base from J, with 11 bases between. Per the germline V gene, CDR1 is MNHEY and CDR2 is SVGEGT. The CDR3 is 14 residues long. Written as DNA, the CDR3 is TGTGCCAGCAGTCCGGGACGCATCCAAGAGACCCAGTACTTC. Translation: CASSPGRIQETQYF.

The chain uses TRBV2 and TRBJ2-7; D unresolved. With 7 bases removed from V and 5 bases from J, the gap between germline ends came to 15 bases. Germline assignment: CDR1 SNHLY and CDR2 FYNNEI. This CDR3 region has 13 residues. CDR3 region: CASISDGSHEQYF. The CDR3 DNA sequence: TGTGCCAGCATAAGCGACGGTAGCCACGAGCAGTACTTC.

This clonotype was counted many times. CDR3 sequence: CASSPLTDTNYGYTF. The CDR3 DNA reads TGTGCCAGCTCACCACTGACAGATACCAACTATGGCTACACCTTC. The chain employs TRBV18 and TRBJ1-2; D is perhaps TRBD1 (5 bases). Trimming removed 1 base from V and 2 bases from J, with 11 bases in between. The CDR3 consists of 15 residues. Germline V CDR1 and CDR2: KGHSH, LQKENI.

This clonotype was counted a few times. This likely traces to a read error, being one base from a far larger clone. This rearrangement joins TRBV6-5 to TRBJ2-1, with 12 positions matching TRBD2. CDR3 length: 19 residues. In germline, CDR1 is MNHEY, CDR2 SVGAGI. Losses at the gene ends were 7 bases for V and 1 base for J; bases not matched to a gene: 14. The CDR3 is CASIPGTSGYARSYNEQFF. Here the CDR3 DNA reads TGTGCCAGCATTCCAGGGACTAGCGGGTACGCCAGGTCCTACAATGAGCAGTTCTTC.

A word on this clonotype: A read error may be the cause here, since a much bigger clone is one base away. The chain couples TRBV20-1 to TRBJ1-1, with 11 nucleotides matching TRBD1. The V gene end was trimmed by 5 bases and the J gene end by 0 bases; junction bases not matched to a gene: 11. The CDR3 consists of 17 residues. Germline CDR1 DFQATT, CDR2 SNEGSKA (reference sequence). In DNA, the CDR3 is TGCAGTGCTTCCAGGACAGGGGGCGCCTTGGTGAACACTGAAGCTTTCTTT. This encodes CSASRTGGALVNTEAFF.